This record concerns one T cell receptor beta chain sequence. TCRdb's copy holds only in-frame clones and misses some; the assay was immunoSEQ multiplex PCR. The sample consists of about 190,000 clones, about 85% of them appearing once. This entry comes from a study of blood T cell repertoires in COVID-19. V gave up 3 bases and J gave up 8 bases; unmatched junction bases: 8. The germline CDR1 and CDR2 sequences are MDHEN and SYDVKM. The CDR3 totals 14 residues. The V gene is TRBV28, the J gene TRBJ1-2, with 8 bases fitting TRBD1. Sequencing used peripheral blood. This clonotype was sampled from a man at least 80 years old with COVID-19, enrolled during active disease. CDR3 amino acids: CASSLTGERVGYTF. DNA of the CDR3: TGTGCCAGCAGTTTGACAGGGGAAAGAGTCGGCTACACCTTC.